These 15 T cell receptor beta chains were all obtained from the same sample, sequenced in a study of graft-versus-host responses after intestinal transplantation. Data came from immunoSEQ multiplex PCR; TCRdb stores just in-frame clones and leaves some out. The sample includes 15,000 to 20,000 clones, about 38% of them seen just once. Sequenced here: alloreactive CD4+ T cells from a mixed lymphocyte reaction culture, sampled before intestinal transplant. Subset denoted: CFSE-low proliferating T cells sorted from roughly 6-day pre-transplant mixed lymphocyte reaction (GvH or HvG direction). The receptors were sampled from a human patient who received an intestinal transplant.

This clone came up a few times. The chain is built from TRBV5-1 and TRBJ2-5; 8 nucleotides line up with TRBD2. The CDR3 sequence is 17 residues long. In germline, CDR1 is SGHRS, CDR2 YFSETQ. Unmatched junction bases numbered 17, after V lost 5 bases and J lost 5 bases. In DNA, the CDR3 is TGCGCCAGCAGGAAATGGAAGCGAGCGGGGGTTGTTGAGACCCAGTACTTC. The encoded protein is CASRKWKRAGVVETQYF.

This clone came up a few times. This CDR3 is CASSPRPEGNTIYF. CDR3 bases: TGTGCCAGCTCACCACGCCCCGAAGGAAACACCATATATTTT. The genes are TRBV18 and TRBJ1-3, with unresolved D. Between the trimmed V and J ends, which lost 1 base and 4 bases, there was a span of 8 bases. Germline V gene sequence: CDR1 KGHSH, CDR2 LQKENI. This CDR3 spans 14 amino acids.

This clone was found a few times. The DNA of the CDR3 is TGTGCCATCACCCCTGGACCGACCTTGAACACTGAAGCTTTCTTT. Translating gives CAITPGPTLNTEAFF. The chain uses TRBV10-3 and TRBJ1-1; no reliable D call. V lost 7 bases and J 0 bases, leaving 15 bases between the germline ends. The CDR3 is made up of 15 amino acids. Germline assignment: CDR1 ENHRY and CDR2 SYGVKD.

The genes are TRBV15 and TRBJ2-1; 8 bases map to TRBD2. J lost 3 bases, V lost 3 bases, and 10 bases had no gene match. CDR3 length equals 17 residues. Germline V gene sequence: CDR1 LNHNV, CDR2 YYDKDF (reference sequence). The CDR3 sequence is CATSRGPSGGLYNEQFF. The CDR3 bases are TGTGCCACCAGCAGGGGCCCCAGCGGGGGTCTCTACAATGAGCAGTTCTTC.

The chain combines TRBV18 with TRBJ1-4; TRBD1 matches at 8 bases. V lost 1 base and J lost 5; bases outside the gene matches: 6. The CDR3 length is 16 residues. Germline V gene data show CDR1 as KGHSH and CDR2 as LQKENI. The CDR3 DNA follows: TGTGCCAGCTCACCACGGGCTAGGACAGGGAATGAAAAACTGTTTTTT. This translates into CASSPRARTGNEKLFF.

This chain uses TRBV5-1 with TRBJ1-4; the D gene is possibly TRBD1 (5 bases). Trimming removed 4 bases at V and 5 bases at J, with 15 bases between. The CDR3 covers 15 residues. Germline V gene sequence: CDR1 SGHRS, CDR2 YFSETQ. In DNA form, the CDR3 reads TGCGCCAGCAGCCCCTGGGGGGGGACGAATGAAAAACTGTTTTTT. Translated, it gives CASSPWGGTNEKLFF.

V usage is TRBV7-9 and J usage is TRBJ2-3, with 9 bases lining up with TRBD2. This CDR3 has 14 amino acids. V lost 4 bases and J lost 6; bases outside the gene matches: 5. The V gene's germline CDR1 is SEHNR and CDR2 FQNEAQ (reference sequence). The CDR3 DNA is TGTGCCAGCAGCTCCGGACTAGCGCCGGATACGCAGTATTTT. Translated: CASSSGLAPDTQYF.

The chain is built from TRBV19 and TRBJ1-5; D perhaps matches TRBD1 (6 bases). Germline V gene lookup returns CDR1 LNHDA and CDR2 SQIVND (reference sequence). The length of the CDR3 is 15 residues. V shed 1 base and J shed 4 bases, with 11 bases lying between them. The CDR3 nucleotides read TGTGCCAGTAGTATAGGGACAGCGGTAAATCAGCCCCAGCATTTT. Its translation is CASSIGTAVNQPQHF.

DNA for the CDR3: TGCGCCAGCAGCTTGGAAGGTGGCAGATCCTACGAGCAGTACTTC. It codes for CASSLEGGRSYEQYF. The rearrangement links TRBV5-1 to TRBJ2-7; D uncertain. Germline CDR1 and CDR2: SGHRS and YFSETQ. The V gene lost 0 bases and the J gene lost 1 base, with 11 bases spanning the gap. The CDR3 runs 15 residues.

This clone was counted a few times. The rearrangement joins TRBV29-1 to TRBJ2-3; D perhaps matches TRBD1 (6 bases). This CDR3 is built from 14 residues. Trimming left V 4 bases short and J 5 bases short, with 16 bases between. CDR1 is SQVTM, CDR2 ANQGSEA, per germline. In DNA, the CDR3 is TGCAGCGTTGGAAACTACAGGGTCGGAGATACGCAGTATTTT. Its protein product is CSVGNYRVGDTQYF.

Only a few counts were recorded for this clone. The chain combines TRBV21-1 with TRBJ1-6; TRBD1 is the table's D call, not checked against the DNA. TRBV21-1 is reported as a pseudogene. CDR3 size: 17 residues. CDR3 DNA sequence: TGTGCCAGCGAGGACAGGGTCCCGACCTTCCCCAATTCACCCCTCCACTTT. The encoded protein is CASEDRVPTFPNSPLHF.

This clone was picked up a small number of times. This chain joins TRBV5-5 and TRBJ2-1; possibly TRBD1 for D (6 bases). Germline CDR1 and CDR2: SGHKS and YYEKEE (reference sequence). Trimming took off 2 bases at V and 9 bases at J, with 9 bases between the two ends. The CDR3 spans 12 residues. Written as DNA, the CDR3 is TGTGCCAGCAGCTTCAGGGGAGTTGAGCAGTTCTTC. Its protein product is CASSFRGVEQFF.

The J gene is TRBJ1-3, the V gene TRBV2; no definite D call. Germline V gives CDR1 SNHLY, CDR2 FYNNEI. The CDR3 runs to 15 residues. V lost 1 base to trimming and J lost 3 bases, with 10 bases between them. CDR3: CASSEGGTHGNTIYF. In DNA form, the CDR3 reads TGTGCCAGCAGTGAAGGTGGAACTCATGGAAACACCATATATTTT.

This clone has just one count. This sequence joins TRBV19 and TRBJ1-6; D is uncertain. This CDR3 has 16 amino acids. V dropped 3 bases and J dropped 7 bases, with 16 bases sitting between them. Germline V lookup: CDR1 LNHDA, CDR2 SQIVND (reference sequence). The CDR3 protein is CASSITSVLGNSPLHF. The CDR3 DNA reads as TGTGCCAGTAGTATTACTTCGGTCCTAGGAAATTCACCCCTCCACTTT.

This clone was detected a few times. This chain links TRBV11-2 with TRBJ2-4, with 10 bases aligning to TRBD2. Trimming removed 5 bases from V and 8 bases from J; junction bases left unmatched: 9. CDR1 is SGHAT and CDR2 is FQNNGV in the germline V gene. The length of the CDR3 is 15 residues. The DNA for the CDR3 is TGTGCCAGCAGCAGAATAGCGGGGGGAGTATACATTCAGTACTTC. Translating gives CASSRIAGGVYIQYF.